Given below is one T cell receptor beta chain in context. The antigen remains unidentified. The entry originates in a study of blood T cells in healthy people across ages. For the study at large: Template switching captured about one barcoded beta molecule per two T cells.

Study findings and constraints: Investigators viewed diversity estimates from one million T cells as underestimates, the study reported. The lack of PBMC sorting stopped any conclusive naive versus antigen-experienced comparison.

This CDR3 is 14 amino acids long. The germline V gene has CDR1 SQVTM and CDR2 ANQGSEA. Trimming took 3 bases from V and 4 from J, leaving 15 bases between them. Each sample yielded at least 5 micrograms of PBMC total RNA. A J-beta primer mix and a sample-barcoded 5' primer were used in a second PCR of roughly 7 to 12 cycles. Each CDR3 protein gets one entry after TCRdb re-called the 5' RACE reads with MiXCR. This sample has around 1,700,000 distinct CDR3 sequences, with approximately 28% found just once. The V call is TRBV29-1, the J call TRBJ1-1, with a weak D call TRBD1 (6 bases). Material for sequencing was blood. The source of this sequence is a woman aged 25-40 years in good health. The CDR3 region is CSVELQGIGTEAFF. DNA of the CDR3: TGCAGCGTTGAGCTGCAGGGGATCGGCACTGAAGCTTTCTTT.